One and the same sample provided the 11 T cell receptor beta chains below, sequenced in a study of blood T cells in healthy people across ages. A second roughly 6 to 12 cycle PCR used barcoded and J-beta primers. MiXCR was run by TCRdb on the 5' RACE reads, yielding one entry per CDR3 protein. The sample yields 1.4 million or so distinct CDR3 sequences, about 42% seen once. Sequencing used blood. These receptor sequences come from a young woman in good health.

As regards this clonotype: The junction departs from the called germline gene at one end, perhaps through a read error. The chain combines TRBV20-1 with TRBJ1-6; D not resolved. This CDR3 has 19 amino acids. Germline V lookup: CDR1 DFQATT, CDR2 SNEGSKA (reference sequence). CDR3 region: CCARDPVAVSSSYNSPLHF. In DNA, the CDR3 is TGCTGTGCTAGAGATCCCGTGGCAGTTTCTAGCTCCTATAATTCACCCCTCCACTTT.

Only a few counts were recorded for this clonotype. The chain combines TRBV7-9 with TRBJ2-1; 13 positions match TRBD2. Germline V CDR1 and CDR2: SEHNR, FQNEAQ (reference sequence). J was trimmed by 5 bases and V by 2 bases; bases with no gene match: 3. The length of the CDR3 is 16 residues. CDR3 in amino acids: CASSLNGTSGNNEQFF. In DNA, the CDR3 is TGTGCCAGCAGCTTAAATGGGACTAGCGGGAACAATGAGCAGTTCTTC.

The genes are TRBV30 and TRBJ1-2; maybe TRBD1 (5 bases). The CDR3 extends over 13 amino acids. V gave up 1 base and J gave up 6 bases, with 12 bases separating them. Germline CDR1 and CDR2: GTSNPN and SVGIG (reference sequence). CDR3 sequence: CAWSGGQGDGYTF. The CDR3 DNA reads TGTGCCTGGAGTGGAGGTCAGGGAGATGGCTACACCTTC.

This sequence joins TRBV12-3 or TRBV12-4 and TRBJ2-1, with 10 bases aligning to TRBD1. The J segment lost 9 bases and the V segment lost 5 bases, leaving 10 bases of the junction unmatched. CDR3 length equals 15 residues. CDR3 nucleotides: TGTGCCAGCAGTCCTACGGGACAGGGGATTGGTGAGCAGTTCTTC. It specifies CASSPTGQGIGEQFF.

This clonotype appeared a single time. The V gene is TRBV6-5, the J gene TRBJ2-1, with TRBD1 matching over 8 bases. Looked up from germline, CDR1 is MNHEY and CDR2 is SVGAGI. This CDR3 has 13 amino acids. V lost 10 bases to trimming and J lost 4 bases; unmatched junction nucleotides: 6. CDR3 nucleotides: TGTGCCACCAGACAGGGGTTATACAATGAGCAGTTCTTC. Amino acid sequence: CATRQGLYNEQFF.

Only a few counts were recorded for this clonotype. This chain connects TRBV5-4 to TRBJ1-1; no reliable D call. CDR3 length equals 12 residues. Germline CDR1 is SGHNT and CDR2 is YYREEE (reference sequence). V dropped 0 bases and J dropped 7 bases, with 7 bases sitting between them. CDR3 region: CASSLAGNEAFF. The DNA of the CDR3 is TGTGCCAGCAGCTTGGCCGGTAATGAAGCTTTCTTT.

The V gene is TRBV29-1, the J gene TRBJ2-2; D possibly matches TRBD1 or TRBD2 (5 bases each). The V end lost 4 bases, the J end lost 2 bases, and 11 bases lay between the germline ends. Germline assignment: CDR1 SQVTM and CDR2 ANQGSEA. The CDR3 spans 14 residues. CDR3 nucleotide sequence: TGCAGCGTTGGGGACGCAGCCAACACCGGGGAGCTGTTTTTT. Its translation: CSVGDAANTGELFF.

This clonotype was counted only a few times. The genes are TRBV7-9 and TRBJ2-3; D perhaps matches TRBD2 (5 bases). The CDR3 length is 12 residues. Germline V gives CDR1 SEHNR, CDR2 FQNEAQ (reference sequence). Trimming shortened V by 8 bases and J by 4 bases, and 10 bases separated the two germline ends. Here the CDR3 reads CASEGAADTQYF. CDR3 in DNA: TGTGCCAGCGAGGGCGCGGCAGATACGCAGTATTTT.

This clonotype has only a few counts. The chain recombines TRBV12-3 or TRBV12-4 with TRBJ2-7; either TRBD1 or TRBD2 may fit D (5 bases each). The CDR3 covers 14 residues. V lost 2 bases, J lost 0 bases, and 8 bases lay in between. The CDR3 bases are TGTGCCAGCAGTTTATGGGGACCCTCCTACGAGCAGTACTTC. This encodes CASSLWGPSYEQYF.

The J gene is TRBJ2-7, the V gene TRBV24-1; 13 positions match TRBD2. This CDR3 region has 19 residues. Trimming cost V 4 bases and J 7 bases; bases outside gene matches: 18. Germline V gene data show CDR1 as KGHDR and CDR2 as SFDVKD. The CDR3 nucleotides read TGTGCCACCAGTGACCGCATTCGGACTAGCGGGAGTCTTTCGAATGAGCAGTACTTC. Translating gives CATSDRIRTSGSLSNEQYF.

V is TRBV6-5 and J is TRBJ1-1, with D maybe TRBD1 (6 bases). The CDR3 runs 13 residues. Germline V gene sequence: CDR1 MNHEY, CDR2 SVGAGI. The V end lost 2 bases, the J end lost 11 bases, and 15 bases lay between the germline ends. The CDR3 reads CASSYDRPSRAFF. The CDR3 DNA sequence: TGTGCCAGCAGTTACGACAGGCCCTCGAGGGCTTTCTTT.